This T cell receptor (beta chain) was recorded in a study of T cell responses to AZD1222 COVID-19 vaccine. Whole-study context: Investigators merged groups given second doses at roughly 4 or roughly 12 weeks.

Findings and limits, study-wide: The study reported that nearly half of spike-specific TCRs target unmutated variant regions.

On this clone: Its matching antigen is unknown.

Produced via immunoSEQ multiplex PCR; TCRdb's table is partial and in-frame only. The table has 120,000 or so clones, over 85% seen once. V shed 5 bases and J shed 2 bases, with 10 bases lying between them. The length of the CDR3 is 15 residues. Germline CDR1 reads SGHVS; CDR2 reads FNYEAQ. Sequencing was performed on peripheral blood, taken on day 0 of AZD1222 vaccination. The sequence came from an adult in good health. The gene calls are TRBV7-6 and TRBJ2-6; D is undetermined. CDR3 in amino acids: CASSPRSTGANVLTF. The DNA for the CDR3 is TGTGCCAGCAGCCCTAGGAGCACTGGGGCCAACGTCCTGACTTTC.